The 10 T cell receptor beta chains in this list originate from one sample, sequenced in a study of Graves' ophthalmopathy and Graves' hyperthyroidism (dated by TCRdb to the late 2010s). This sample was sequenced with an Illumina HiSeq 2000. For repertoire sequencing, TCR beta CDR3 regions were amplified from RNA transcripts. HTBI primers and the Qiagen OneStep RT-PCR kit were used in a first-round RT-PCR, which was followed by a second-round multiplex PCR, size selection and purification. TCRdb trimmed public reads at Q25 via fastp, called clones via MiXCR and kept in-frame beta chains. Each entry merges the rows of one CDR3 protein and shows their most common DNA and genes. The sample data list around 590,000 distinct CDR3 sequences, and under 45% of these were observed just once. The top ten constitute about 4.6% of the sample. Material: peripheral blood or thyroid tissue (not recorded which). The receptors were sampled from an adult man with Graves' hyperthyroidism.

This clonotype occurred many times. This chain links TRBV9 with TRBJ2-7, with D perhaps TRBD1 (5 bases). V was trimmed by 0 bases and J by 5 bases, leaving 9 bases between them. Germline values: CDR1 SGDLS, CDR2 YYNGEE. The CDR3 length is 13 residues. The CDR3 DNA is TGTGCCAGCAGCGTAGTAGGGGATGACGAGCAGTACTTC. Amino acids: CASSVVGDDEQYF.

This clonotype was seen only a few times. This could be a read error, since a much larger clone is one nucleotide away. CDR3 amino acids: CASGRVSTEAFF. The CDR3 bases are TGTGCCAGTGGAAGGGTTAGCACTGAAGCTTTCTTT. The chain is built from TRBV2 and TRBJ1-1, with no clear D. The CDR3 runs to 12 residues. V was trimmed by 9 bases and J by 4 bases, leaving 12 bases between them. Germline V gene lookup returns CDR1 SNHLY and CDR2 FYNNEI. Full variable domain (remainder filled in from reference TRBV2 and TRBJ1-1): EPEVTQTPSHQVTQMGQEVILRCVPISNHLYFYWYRQILGQKVEFLVSFYNNEISEKSEIFDDQFSVERPDGSNFTLKIRSTKLEDSAMYFCASGRVSTEAFFGQGTRLTVV.

This clonotype was recorded a few times. One junction end does not reproduce the germline sequence, and a read error may be involved. The chain has TRBV7-9 and TRBJ2-2; 9 nucleotides line up with TRBD1. CDR1 and CDR2 (germline): SEHNR, FQNEAQ (reference sequence). CDR3 length equals 16 residues. The CDR3 is CASSFSGTGSTGELFF. The CDR3 DNA follows: TGCGCCAGCAGCTTTTCCGGGACAGGGTCCACCGGGGAGCTGTTTTTT.

In its sample, this clonotype was seen many times. For the CDR3, the DNA is TGCAGTGCTAGACACGACATCTTTGGAGCTTTCTTT. It encodes CSARHDIFGAFF. The rearrangement uses TRBV20-1 and TRBJ1-1; D gene unclear. Per germline, CDR1 DFQATT and CDR2 SNEGSKA (reference sequence). The length of the CDR3 is 12 residues. V dropped 2 bases and J dropped 10 bases, with 14 bases sitting between them.

This chain connects TRBV7-6 to TRBJ1-1; 7 bases fit TRBD1. The J segment lost 1 base and the V segment lost 6 bases, leaving 11 bases of the junction unmatched. The CDR3 is 16 amino acids. CDR1 is SGHVS, CDR2 FNYEAQ, per germline. The CDR3 region has the DNA TGTGCCAGCAGGCGACAGGGAAGGATCCCGAACACTGAAGCTTTCTTT. As protein: CASRRQGRIPNTEAFF.

Of note for this clonotype: A read error may explain this, as a much larger clone is one base away. The rearrangement uses TRBV7-8 and TRBJ1-3, with TRBD1 matching 7 bases. Per the germline V gene, CDR1 is SGHVS and CDR2 is FQNEAQ. The CDR3 contains 14 residues. For the CDR3, the DNA is TGTGTCAGCAAGACAGGGCCCTCGGGAAACACCATATATTTT. Its protein is CVSKTGPSGNTIYF.

Concerning this clonotype: The junction departs from germline at one end; a sequencing error may be responsible. The CDR3 here is CASSLGVGNTMYF. The CDR3 nucleotides read TGCGCCAGCAGCTTGGGCGTTGGAAACACCATGTATTTT. V is TRBV5-1 and J is TRBJ1-3; D remains ambiguous. CDR1 is SGHRS, CDR2 YFSETQ, per germline. This CDR3 comprises 13 residues. The full variable domain, its missing parts supplied by reference TRBV5-1 and TRBJ1-3, is KAGVTQTPRYLIKTRGQQVTLSCSPISGHRSVSWYQQTPGQGLQFLFEYFSETQRNKGNFPGRFSGRQFSNSRSEMNVSTLELGDSALYLCASSLGVGNTMYFGEGSWLTVV.

This clonotype was seen a few times. This likely comes from a read error, as the CDR3 has no conserved phenylalanine or tryptophan at its end. No DNA is shown, since the ends of the CDR3 on it are uncertain; the CDR3 is the one TCRdb lists. The V gene is TRBV7-9, the J gene TRBJ1-1; the D call TRBD1 from the table was never checked on the DNA. The CDR3 spans 8 amino acids, including both terminal residues. Germline V gene data show CDR1 as SEHNR and CDR2 as FQNEAQ (reference sequence). The CDR3 loop is CASSESRG.

This clonotype came up many times. The chain recombines TRBV13 with TRBJ1-2, with a possible D match to TRBD1 (5 bases). The V gene lost 2 bases and the J gene lost 3 bases, with 16 bases spanning the gap. Germline V gene lookup returns CDR1 PRHDT and CDR2 FYEKMQ (reference sequence). The CDR3 is 16 residues long. The CDR3 region is CASSLKTGEKYYGYTF. As DNA, the CDR3 is TGTGCCAGCAGCTTAAAAACAGGCGAGAAATACTATGGCTACACCTTC.

This clonotype was observed a few times. CDR3 protein: CASRGTGKRVGYEQYF. The CDR3 nucleotides read TGTGCCAGCAGAGGGACAGGGAAGAGGGTAGGCTACGAGCAGTACTTC. The genes are TRBV10-3 and TRBJ2-7; 9 bases map to TRBD1. There are 16 residues in the CDR3. The V and J ends lost 10 bases and 3 bases, in that order; junction bases with no gene match: 16. CDR1 is ENHRY and CDR2 is SYGVKD in the germline V gene.